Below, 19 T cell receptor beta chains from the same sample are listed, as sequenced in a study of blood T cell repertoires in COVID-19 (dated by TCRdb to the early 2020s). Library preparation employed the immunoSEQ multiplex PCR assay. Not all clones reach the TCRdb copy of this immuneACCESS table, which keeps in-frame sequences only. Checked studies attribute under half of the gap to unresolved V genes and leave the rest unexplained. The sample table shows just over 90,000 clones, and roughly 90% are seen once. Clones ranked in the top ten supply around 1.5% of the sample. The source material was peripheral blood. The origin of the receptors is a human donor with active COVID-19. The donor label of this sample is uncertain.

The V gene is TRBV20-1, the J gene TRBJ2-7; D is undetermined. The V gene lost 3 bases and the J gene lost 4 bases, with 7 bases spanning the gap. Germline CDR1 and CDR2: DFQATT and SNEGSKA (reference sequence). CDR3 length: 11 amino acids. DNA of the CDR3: TGCAGTGCTAGTGTGCGGTACGAGCAGTACTTC. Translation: CSASVRYEQYF.

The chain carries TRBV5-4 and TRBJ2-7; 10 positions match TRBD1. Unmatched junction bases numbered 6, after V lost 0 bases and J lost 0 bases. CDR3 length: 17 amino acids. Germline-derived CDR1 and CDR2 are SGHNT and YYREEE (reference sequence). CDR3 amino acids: CASSLAAGQGSSYEQYF. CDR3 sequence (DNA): TGTGCCAGCAGCTTGGCCGCGGGACAGGGGTCCTCCTACGAGCAGTACTTC.

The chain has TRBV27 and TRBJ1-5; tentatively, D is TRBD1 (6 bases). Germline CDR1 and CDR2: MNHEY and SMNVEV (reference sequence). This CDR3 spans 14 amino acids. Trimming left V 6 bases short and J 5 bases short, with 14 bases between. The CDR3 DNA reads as TGTGCCAGCAGGCCTAGGACAGATTATCAGCCCCAGCATTTT. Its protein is CASRPRTDYQPQHF.

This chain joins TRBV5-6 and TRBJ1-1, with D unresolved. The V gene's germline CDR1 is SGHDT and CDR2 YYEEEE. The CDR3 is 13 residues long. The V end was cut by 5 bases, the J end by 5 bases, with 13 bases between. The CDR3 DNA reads TGTGCCAGCAGGACCGAAGTGGAGACTGAAGCTTTCTTT. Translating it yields CASRTEVETEAFF.

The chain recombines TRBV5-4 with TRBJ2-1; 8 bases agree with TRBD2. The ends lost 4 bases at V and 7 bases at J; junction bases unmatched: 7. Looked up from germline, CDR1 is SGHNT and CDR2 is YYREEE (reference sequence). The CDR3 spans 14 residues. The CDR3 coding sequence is TGTGCCAGCAGCCGACCGGGGGGGTTTAATGAGCAGTTCTTC. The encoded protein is CASSRPGGFNEQFF.

This chain's CDR3 is CAVEGQGAYEQYF. The CDR3, as DNA: TGTGCCGTTGAGGGACAGGGGGCCTACGAGCAGTACTTC. The chain has TRBV28 and TRBJ2-7; 11 bases agree with TRBD1. The CDR3 covers 13 residues. The germline CDR1 and CDR2 sequences are MDHEN and SYDVKM. The ends lost 11 bases at V and 2 bases at J; junction bases unmatched: 5. Together with reference TRBV28 and TRBJ2-7, the CDR3 gives the full variable domain: DVKVTQSSRYLVKRTGEKVFLECVQDMDHENMFWYRQDPGLGLRLIYFSYDVKMKEKGDIPEGYSVSREKKERFSLILESASTNQTSMYLCAVEGQGAYEQYFGPGTRLTVT.

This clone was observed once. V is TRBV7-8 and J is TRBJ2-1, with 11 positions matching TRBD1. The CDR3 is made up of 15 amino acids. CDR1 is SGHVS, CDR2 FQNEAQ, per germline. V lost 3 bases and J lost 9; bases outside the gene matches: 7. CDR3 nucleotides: TGTGCCAGCAGCTTGTTGGGGACAGGGGGTAGTGAGCAGTTCTTC. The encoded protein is CASSLLGTGGSEQFF. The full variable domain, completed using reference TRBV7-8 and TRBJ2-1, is GAGVSQSPRYKVAKRGQDVALRCDPISGHVSLFWYQQALGQGPEFLTYFQNEAQLDKSGLPSDRFFAERPEGSVSTLKIQRTQQEDSAVYLCASSLLGTGGSEQFFGPGTRLTVL.

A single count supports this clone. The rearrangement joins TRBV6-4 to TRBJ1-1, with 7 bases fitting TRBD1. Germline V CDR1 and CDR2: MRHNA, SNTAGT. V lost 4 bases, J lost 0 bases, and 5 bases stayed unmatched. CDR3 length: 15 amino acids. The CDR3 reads CASSAPDRLNTEAFF. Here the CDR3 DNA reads TGTGCCAGCAGTGCCCCGGACAGGCTGAACACTGAAGCTTTCTTT.

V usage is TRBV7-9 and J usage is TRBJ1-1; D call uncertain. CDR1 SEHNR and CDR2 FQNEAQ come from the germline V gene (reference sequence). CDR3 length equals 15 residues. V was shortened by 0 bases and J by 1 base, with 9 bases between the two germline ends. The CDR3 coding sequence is TGTGCCAGCAGCTTAGCGGTCGGCGGGAACACTGAAGCTTTCTTT. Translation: CASSLAVGGNTEAFF.

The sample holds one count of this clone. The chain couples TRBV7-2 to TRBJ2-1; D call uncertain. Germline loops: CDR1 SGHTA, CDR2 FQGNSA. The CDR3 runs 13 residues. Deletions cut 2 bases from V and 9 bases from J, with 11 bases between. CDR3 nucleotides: TGTGCCAGCAGCTTAAGAGCCAGAGGTGAGCAGTTCTTC. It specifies CASSLRARGEQFF. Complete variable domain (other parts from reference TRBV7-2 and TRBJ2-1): GAGVSQSPSNKVTEKGKDVELRCDPISGHTALYWYRQSLGQGLEFLIYFQGNSAPDKSGLPSDRFSAERTGGSVSTLTIQRTQQEDSAVYLCASSLRARGEQFFGPGTRLTVL.

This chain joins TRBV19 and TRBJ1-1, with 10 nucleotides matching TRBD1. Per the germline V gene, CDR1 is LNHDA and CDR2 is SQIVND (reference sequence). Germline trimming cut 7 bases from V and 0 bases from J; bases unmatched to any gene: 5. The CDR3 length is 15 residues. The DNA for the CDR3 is TGTGCCAGTATCCGACAGGGGGCCATGAACACTGAAGCTTTCTTT. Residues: CASIRQGAMNTEAFF.

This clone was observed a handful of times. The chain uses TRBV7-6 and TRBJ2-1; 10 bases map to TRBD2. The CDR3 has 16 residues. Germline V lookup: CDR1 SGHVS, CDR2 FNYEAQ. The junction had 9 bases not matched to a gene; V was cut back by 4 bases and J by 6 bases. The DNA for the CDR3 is TGTGCCAGCAGCTCGACGGAGCGGGGGGGCCGCAATGAGCAGTTCTTC. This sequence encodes CASSSTERGGRNEQFF.

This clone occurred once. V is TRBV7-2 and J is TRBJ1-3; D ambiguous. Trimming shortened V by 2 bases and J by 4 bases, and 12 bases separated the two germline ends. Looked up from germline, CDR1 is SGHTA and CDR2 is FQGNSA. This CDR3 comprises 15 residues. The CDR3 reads CASSLYRPEGNTIYF. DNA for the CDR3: TGTGCCAGCAGCTTATATCGCCCTGAGGGAAACACCATATATTTT.

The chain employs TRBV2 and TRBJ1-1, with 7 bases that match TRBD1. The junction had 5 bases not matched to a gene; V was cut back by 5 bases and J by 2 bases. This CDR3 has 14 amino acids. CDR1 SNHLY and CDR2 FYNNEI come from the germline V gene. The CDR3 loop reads CASSRTGVNTEAFF. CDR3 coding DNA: TGTGCCAGCAGTCGTACAGGGGTTAACACTGAAGCTTTCTTT.

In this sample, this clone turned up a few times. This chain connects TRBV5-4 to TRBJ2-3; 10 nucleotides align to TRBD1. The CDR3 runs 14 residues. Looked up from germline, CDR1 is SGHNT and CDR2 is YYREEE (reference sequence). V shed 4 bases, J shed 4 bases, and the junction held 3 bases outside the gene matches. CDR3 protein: CASSRGQGADTQYF. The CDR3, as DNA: TGTGCCAGCAGCAGAGGACAGGGGGCAGATACGCAGTATTTT.

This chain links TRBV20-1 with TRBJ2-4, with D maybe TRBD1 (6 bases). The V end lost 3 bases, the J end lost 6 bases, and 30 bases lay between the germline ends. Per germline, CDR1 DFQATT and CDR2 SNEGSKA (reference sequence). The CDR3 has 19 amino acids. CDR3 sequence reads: CSASDQDRTKVKVGNIQYF. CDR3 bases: TGCAGTGCTAGTGATCAGGACAGAACCAAGGTGAAGGTTGGAAACATTCAGTACTTC.

The CDR3 loop reads CASSLGVMGGSNQPQHF. The CDR3 bases are TGTGCCAGCAGTTTAGGTGTGATGGGAGGTAGCAATCAGCCCCAGCATTTT. The rearrangement links TRBV28 to TRBJ1-5; no definite D call. CDR1 and CDR2 (germline): MDHEN, SYDVKM. The V gene lost 2 bases and the J gene lost 0 bases, with 14 bases spanning the gap. The CDR3 is 17 amino acids. The full variable domain, in which reference TRBV28 and TRBJ1-5 provide the parts outside the CDR3, is DVKVTQSSRYLVKRTGEKVFLECVQDMDHENMFWYRQDPGLGLRLIYFSYDVKMKEKGDIPEGYSVSREKKERFSLILESASTNQTSMYLCASSLGVMGGSNQPQHFGDGTRLSIL.

CDR3 DNA: TGCGCCAGCAGTGAGTTGGCTAGCCCCCACTACGAGCAGTACTTC. Its translation: CASSELASPHYEQYF. The V call is TRBV10-2, the J call TRBJ2-7; TRBD2 might be the D (5 bases). CDR1 is WSHSY, CDR2 SAAADI, per germline. The CDR3 covers 15 residues. Trimming removed 1 base from V and 3 bases from J, with 13 bases in between.

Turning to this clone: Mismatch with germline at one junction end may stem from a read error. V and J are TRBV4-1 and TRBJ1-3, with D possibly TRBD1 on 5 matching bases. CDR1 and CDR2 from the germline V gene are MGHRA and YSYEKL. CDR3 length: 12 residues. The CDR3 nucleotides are TGCGCCAGCAGCCCCAACGTAGGACATCCCCATTTT. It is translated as CASSPNVGHPHF.